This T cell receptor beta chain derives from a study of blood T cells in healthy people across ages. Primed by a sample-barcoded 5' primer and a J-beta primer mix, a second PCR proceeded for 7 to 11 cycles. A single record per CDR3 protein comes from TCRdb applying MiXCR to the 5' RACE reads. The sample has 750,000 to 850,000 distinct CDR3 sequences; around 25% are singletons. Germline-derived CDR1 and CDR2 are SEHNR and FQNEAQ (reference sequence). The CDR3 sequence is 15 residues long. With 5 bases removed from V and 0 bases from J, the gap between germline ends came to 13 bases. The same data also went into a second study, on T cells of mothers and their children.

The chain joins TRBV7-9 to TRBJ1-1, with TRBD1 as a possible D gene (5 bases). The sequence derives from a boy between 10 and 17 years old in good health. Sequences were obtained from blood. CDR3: CASSPRTFMNTEAFF. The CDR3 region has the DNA TGTGCCAGCAGCCCCCGGACATTCATGAACACTGAAGCTTTCTTT.